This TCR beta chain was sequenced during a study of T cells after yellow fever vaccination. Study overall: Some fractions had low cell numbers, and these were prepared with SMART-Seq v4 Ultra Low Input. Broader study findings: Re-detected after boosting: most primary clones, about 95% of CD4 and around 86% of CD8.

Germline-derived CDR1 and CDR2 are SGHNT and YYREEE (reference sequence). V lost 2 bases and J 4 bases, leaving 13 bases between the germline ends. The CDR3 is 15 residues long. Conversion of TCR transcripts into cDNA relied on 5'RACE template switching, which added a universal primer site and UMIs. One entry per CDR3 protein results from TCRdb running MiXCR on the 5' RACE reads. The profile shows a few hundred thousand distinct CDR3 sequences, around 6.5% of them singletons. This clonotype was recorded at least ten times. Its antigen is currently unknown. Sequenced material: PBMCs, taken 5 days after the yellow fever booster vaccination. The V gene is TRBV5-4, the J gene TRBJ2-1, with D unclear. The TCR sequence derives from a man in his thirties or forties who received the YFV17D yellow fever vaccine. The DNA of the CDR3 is TGTGCCAGCAGCTTCGACTCTGCTTTATACAATGAGCAGTTCTTC. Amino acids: CASSFDSALYNEQFF.